These 11 T cell receptor beta chains originate from one sample sequenced in a study of blood T cell repertoires in COVID-19. Here immunoSEQ multiplex PCR was the method, and the copy in TCRdb shows in-frame clones only, minus some. Of some 150,000 clones listed, around 80% were seen once; the top ten hold more than 7.5%. The sample taken for sequencing was peripheral blood. The receptors here all came from a woman in her forties or fifties with acute or convalescent COVID-19.

The J gene is TRBJ1-3, the V gene TRBV23-1, with D maybe TRBD1 (5 bases). TRBV23-1 is sorted into the ORF group, with uncertain function. The CDR3 is 16 amino acids. The ends were cut back, 1 base at V and 0 bases at J, with 10 bases in the middle. The CDR3 reads CASSQLGLTSGNTIYF. The CDR3 DNA reads as TGCGCCAGCAGTCAATTGGGACTGACCTCTGGAAACACCATATATTTT.

The rearrangement uses TRBV4-2 and TRBJ1-1; 9 bases align to TRBD1. The CDR3 is made up of 15 amino acids. Germline V gives CDR1 LGHNA, CDR2 YNFKEQ. V lost 4 bases to trimming and J lost 4 bases; unmatched junction nucleotides: 7. The CDR3 DNA reads TGTGCCAGCAGCCGAGTACAGGGGGCTGTCACTGAAGCTTTCTTT. This translates into CASSRVQGAVTEAFF.

The rearrangement uses TRBV5-1 and TRBJ2-2; 9 bases fit TRBD1. After removal of 0 bases from V and 5 bases from J, the junction contained 5 bases not matched to a gene. The V gene's germline CDR1 is SGHRS and CDR2 YFSETQ. The CDR3 totals 16 residues. CDR3: CASSLAGTGSTGELFF. DNA for the CDR3: TGCGCCAGCAGCTTGGCCGGGACAGGGAGTACCGGGGAGCTGTTTTTT.

This clone was seen only a few times. The J gene is TRBJ1-2, the V gene TRBV29-1; the D gene is possibly TRBD1 (6 bases). Germline CDR1 SQVTM, CDR2 ANQGSEA. The CDR3 consists of 13 residues. V was pared by 0 bases and J by 7 bases, with 12 bases between. The CDR3 region is CSVEDRGMSGYTF. Written as DNA, the CDR3 is TGCAGCGTTGAAGACAGGGGTATGTCTGGCTACACCTTC.

The rearrangement links TRBV11-2 to TRBJ2-3; D possibly corresponds to TRBD2 (5 bases). Germline V gene lookup returns CDR1 SGHAT and CDR2 FQNNGV. The CDR3 covers 15 residues. V lost 2 bases to trimming and J lost 2 bases, with 11 bases between them. This chain's CDR3 is CASSLSGIITDTQYF. In nucleotides, the CDR3 is TGTGCCAGCAGCTTATCCGGGATCATCACAGATACGCAGTATTTT. Complete variable domain (other parts from reference TRBV11-2 and TRBJ2-3): EAGVAQSPRYKIIEKRQSVAFWCNPISGHATLYWYQQILGQGPKLLIQFQNNGVVDDSQLPKDRFSAERLKGVDSTLKIQPAKLEDSAVYLCASSLSGIITDTQYFGPGTRLTVL.

The chain has TRBV7-2 and TRBJ2-3; no definite D call. The CDR3 is 11 residues long. Germline CDR1 reads SGHTA; CDR2 reads FQGNSA. The V end lost 1 base, the J end lost 10 bases, and 6 bases lay between the germline ends. CDR3 sequence reads: CASSLVEPQYF. CDR3 in DNA: TGTGCCAGCAGCTTAGTAGAGCCGCAGTATTTT.

The chain couples TRBV6-1 to TRBJ1-2, with TRBD1 identical over 9 bases. CDR3 length: 16 residues. V lost 4 bases to trimming and J lost 3 bases; unmatched junction nucleotides: 9. In germline, CDR1 is MNHNS, CDR2 SASEGT. CDR3 region: CASSALRGQGDYGYTF. The CDR3 DNA sequence: TGTGCCAGCAGTGCCCTCCGGGGACAGGGAGACTATGGCTACACCTTC.

The rearrangement links TRBV19 to TRBJ2-1; 7 bases map to TRBD1. The CDR3 runs to 11 residues. Per the germline V gene, CDR1 is LNHDA and CDR2 is SQIVND (reference sequence). The V gene end was trimmed by 10 bases and the J gene end by 8 bases; junction bases not matched to a gene: 5. The CDR3 loop reads CATTGIHEQFF. The CDR3 DNA reads as TGTGCCACGACAGGGATCCATGAGCAGTTCTTC.

The V call is TRBV12-3 or TRBV12-4, the J call TRBJ2-3, with 8 bases aligning to TRBD1. The CDR3 contains 13 residues. V shed 6 bases, J shed 10 bases, and the junction held 9 bases outside the gene matches. CDR3 nucleotide sequence: TGTGCCAGCAGCCCTTTACAGGGGGAGTCGCAGTATTTT. The encoded protein is CASSPLQGESQYF.

This clone was found once. The rearrangement joins TRBV6-5 to TRBJ2-1; D perhaps matches TRBD2 (6 bases). This CDR3 is built from 13 residues. The germline CDR1 and CDR2 sequences are MNHEY and SVGAGI. The germline V and J ends were trimmed by 7 bases and 4 bases, with 11 bases remaining between them. Here the CDR3 DNA reads TGTGCCAGCACCCAGACTAGGTACAATGAGCAGTTCTTC. Translated: CASTQTRYNEQFF.

This sequence joins TRBV4-2 and TRBJ1-5; TRBD1 is a possible D gene (5 bases). Per germline, CDR1 LGHNA and CDR2 YNFKEQ. This CDR3 is built from 13 residues. V dropped 5 bases and J dropped 4 bases, with 9 bases sitting between them. CDR3 sequence (DNA): TGTGCCAGCAGCGCTTCAGGGAATCAGCCCCAGCATTTT. This encodes CASSASGNQPQHF.